Here is one T cell receptor beta chain with its context. This record comes from a study of technical replicates of blood from several donors. TCRdb's copy holds only in-frame clones and misses some; the assay was immunoSEQ multiplex PCR. Among tens of thousands of clones listed, 75% to 90% were seen once. There are 14 residues in the CDR3. Trimming cost V 6 bases and J 8 bases, with 19 bases left between them. From germline, CDR1 is SNHLY and CDR2 FYNNEI. The source is a human donor in good health. Some clones in this sample may be carry-over from other donors' samples. The chain is built from TRBV2 and TRBJ1-2; D remains ambiguous. Sequencing input: PBMCs. The CDR3 DNA reads TGTGCCAGCAGGGCTGGAGTATCAATTGGCGGCTACACCTTC. As protein: CASRAGVSIGGYTF.